This TCR beta chain was sequenced for a study of blood T cell repertoires in COVID-19. Study summary: T cells, B-cell-depleted T cells, or PBMCs supplied cDNA or gDNA.

Profiling relied on immunoSEQ multiplex PCR, and the TCRdb table lists in-frame clones only, not all of them. The table records fewer than 250,000 clones, approximately 91% of them present only once. Trimming pared 6 bases from V and 1 base from J, leaving 11 bases between. This CDR3 comprises 14 residues. Germline CDR1 MDHEN, CDR2 SYDVKM. This receptor was identified in a man aged 35-49 years with acute or convalescent COVID-19. What was sequenced was peripheral blood. V usage is TRBV28 and J usage is TRBJ2-3; D unclear. CDR3 sequence reads: CASSQPVGTDTQYF. The CDR3 nucleotides are TGTGCCAGCAGCCAACCCGTAGGCACAGATACGCAGTATTTT. The whole variable domain, filled in from reference TRBV28 and TRBJ2-3, reads DVKVTQSSRYLVKRTGEKVFLECVQDMDHENMFWYRQDPGLGLRLIYFSYDVKMKEKGDIPEGYSVSREKKERFSLILESASTNQTSMYLCASSQPVGTDTQYFGPGTRLTVL.